This entry lists 13 T cell receptor beta chains sequenced from one sample in a study of blood T cell repertoires in COVID-19. The protocol was immunoSEQ multiplex PCR, while the TCRdb copy is restricted to in-frame clones and leaves out a portion. The repertoire consists of just over 35,000 clones, with approximately 86% occurring once and the leading ten covering 20% to 25%. The sequencing sample was made of peripheral blood. These receptors were collected from a man in his sixties with acute or convalescent COVID-19.

The chain has TRBV7-8 and TRBJ2-1; 10 bases map to TRBD2. V lost 1 base to trimming and J lost 5 bases; unmatched junction nucleotides: 2. This CDR3 is built from 15 residues. Germline CDR1 is SGHVS and CDR2 is FQNEAQ. CDR3 in DNA: TGTGCCAGCAGCTTAGGTACTAGCGGGAACAATGAGCAGTTCTTC. It translates to CASSLGTSGNNEQFF.

CDR3 sequence (DNA): TGTGCCAGCAGTTATCTCGACAGGCGGGAGGAAAAACTGTTTTTT. This codes for CASSYLDRREEKLFF. The chain uses TRBV28 and TRBJ1-4; D is possibly TRBD1 (6 bases). V was cut by 4 bases and J by 8 bases, with 17 bases left in between. The CDR3 loop spans 15 amino acids. Looked up from germline, CDR1 is MDHEN and CDR2 is SYDVKM.

In this sample, this clone is medium-sized. The chain carries TRBV9 and TRBJ2-7, with a possible D match to TRBD1 (5 bases). Germline CDR1 and CDR2: SGDLS and YYNGEE. Trimming removed 4 bases from V and 3 bases from J, with 8 bases in between. The length of the CDR3 is 12 residues. Here the CDR3 reads CASSQQDYEQYV. In DNA, the CDR3 is TGTGCCAGCAGCCAACAGGACTACGAGCAGTACGTC.

V gene TRBV5-1 combines with J gene TRBJ2-4; 11 nucleotides line up with TRBD2. The V gene end was trimmed by 4 bases and the J gene end by 1 base; junction bases not matched to a gene: 4. Per germline, CDR1 SGHRS and CDR2 YFSETQ. The CDR3 runs 16 residues. CDR3 sequence (DNA): TGCGCCAGCAGCGAACTAGCGGGAGCGGCCAAAAACATTCAGTACTTC. Encoded protein: CASSELAGAAKNIQYF.

This clone was detected once. This sequence joins TRBV3-1 (or the pseudogene TRBV3-2) and TRBJ1-6; D is possibly TRBD1 (6 bases). V gave up 5 bases and J gave up 10 bases, with 15 bases separating them. CDR3 length equals 14 residues. Germline CDR1 reads LGHDT; CDR2 reads YNNKEL (reference sequence). The CDR3 here is CASSSRDTNSPLHF. The CDR3 nucleotides are TGTGCCAGCAGCAGCCGGGACACCAACTCACCCCTCCACTTT.

This chain uses TRBV15 with TRBJ1-2, with D possibly being TRBD1 (6 bases). Germline CDR1 and CDR2: LNHNV and YYDKDF (reference sequence). The CDR3 consists of 15 residues. V gave up 0 bases and J gave up 6 bases, with 14 bases separating them. The CDR3 reads CATSRDKGDYNGYTF. The CDR3 DNA follows: TGTGCCACCAGCAGAGATAAGGGGGACTATAATGGCTACACCTTC.

This clone was counted a few times. This chain uses TRBV29-1 with TRBJ1-1; D is ambiguous. V was pared by 6 bases and J by 0 bases, with 17 bases between. Germline V lookup: CDR1 SQVTM, CDR2 ANQGSEA. This CDR3 spans 15 amino acids. The CDR3, as DNA: TGCAGCGTAGCCCCTAGATTAGAGATGAACACTGAAGCTTTCTTT. Residues: CSVAPRLEMNTEAFF.

The genes are TRBV5-1 and TRBJ1-3; a possible D gene is TRBD1 (5 bases). This CDR3 is 15 amino acids long. Germline CDR1 and CDR2: SGHRS and YFSETQ. Trimming left V 6 bases short and J 0 bases short, with 13 bases between. The DNA for the CDR3 is TGCGCCAGCACCCGAGACAGAGCCTCTGGAAACACCATATATTTT. The encoded protein is CASTRDRASGNTIYF. The entire variable domain, with the rest obtained from reference TRBV5-1 and TRBJ1-3, is as follows: KAGVTQTPRYLIKTRGQQVTLSCSPISGHRSVSWYQQTPGQGLQFLFEYFSETQRNKGNFPGRFSGRQFSNSRSEMNVSTLELGDSALYLCASTRDRASGNTIYFGEGSWLTVV.

The chain combines TRBV9 with TRBJ1-3; D is ambiguous. V lost 6 bases and J lost 0, with 13 bases in between. CDR1 is SGDLS and CDR2 is YYNGEE in the germline V gene. The CDR3 contains 15 residues. CDR3 nucleotide sequence: TGTGCCAGCACCAATTCGGGATTCTCTGGAAACACCATATATTTT. It encodes CASTNSGFSGNTIYF.

V gene TRBV3-1 (or the pseudogene TRBV3-2) combines with J gene TRBJ2-1; 12 nucleotides agree with TRBD2. With 6 bases clipped from V and 8 bases from J, the junction kept 8 bases outside the gene matches. Germline CDR1 LGHDT, CDR2 YNNKEL (reference sequence). The CDR3 contains 15 residues. The CDR3 region is CASRTSGSIGDEQFF. CDR3 DNA: TGTGCCAGCAGGACTAGCGGGAGTATTGGGGATGAGCAGTTCTTC.

The chain is built from TRBV15 and TRBJ1-3; 8 nucleotides line up with TRBD1. The germline CDR1 and CDR2 sequences are LNHNV and YYDKDF (reference sequence). Losses at the gene ends were 0 bases for V and 0 bases for J; bases not matched to a gene: 4. The CDR3 length is 17 residues. The CDR3 protein is CATSRDPGGRSGNTIYF. CDR3 in DNA: TGTGCCACCAGCAGAGATCCAGGGGGCCGCTCTGGAAACACCATATATTTT.

The V call is TRBV2, the J call TRBJ1-4, with 11 bases that match TRBD1. Germline V gene sequence: CDR1 SNHLY, CDR2 FYNNEI. Unmatched junction bases numbered 0, after V lost 6 bases and J lost 3 bases. The CDR3 is 14 residues long. The CDR3 loop is CASRGQGANEKLFF. The CDR3 DNA follows: TGTGCCAGCAGGGGACAGGGGGCTAATGAAAAACTGTTTTTT.

The chain carries TRBV6-5 and TRBJ2-7, with TRBD1 matching 7 bases. The J segment lost 7 bases and the V segment lost 5 bases, leaving 8 bases of the junction unmatched. CDR3 length equals 13 residues. In germline, CDR1 is MNHEY, CDR2 SVGAGI. CDR3 amino acids: CASSNPYRGEQYF. CDR3 DNA: TGTGCCAGCAGTAACCCCTACAGGGGAGAGCAGTACTTC.